This TCR beta chain was captured in a study of molecular identifiers for immune sequencing clone quantification. With respect to this clonotype: A much larger clone lies one base from this, so it may be a read error.

Input for naive CD8 libraries was roughly 19,000 to 1,000,000 sorted cells; the RNA fraction used was 10%, 30% or 50%. Using its own MiXCR run on the PCR reads, TCRdb lists one record per CDR3 protein. Here the sample spans about 320,000 distinct CDR3 sequences, 20% to 25% being singletons. This CDR3 comprises 18 residues. Germline CDR1 is SEHNR and CDR2 is FQNEAQ (reference sequence). The sample taken for sequencing was naive CD8+ T cells from blood, with Jurkat cell RNA spiked in. The subset is: FACS-sorted CD8+CD4-CCR7+CD45RA+ naive T cells. This chain links TRBV7-9 with TRBJ2-2; the match to TRBD1 covers 7 bases. This sequence originates from a human donor in good health. Some libraries in this study had Jurkat cell RNA spiked in. The CDR3, as DNA: TGTGCCGGCAGCCCACCAGATCACAGGGGCGACAACACCGGGGAGCTGTTTTTT. It codes for CAGSPPDHRGDNTGELFF. The variable domain in full, with the rest retrieved from reference TRBV7-9 and TRBJ2-2, is DTGVSQNPRHKITKRGQNVTFRCDPISEHNRLYWYRQTLGQGPEFLTYFQNEAQLEKSRLLSDRFSAERPKGSFSTLEIQRTEQGDSAMYLCAGSPPDHRGDNTGELFFGEGSRLTVL.